This T cell receptor (beta chain) was captured in a study of T cell changes during pregnancy in multiple sclerosis (dated by TCRdb to the late 2010s). With respect to the entire study: The study looked at changes in the T cell repertoire across pregnancy in women with multiple sclerosis.

Comment on this clone: The antigen it recognizes is unknown. No base quality values were provided; no much bigger clone lies one nucleotide off.

Library prep was done by the immunoSEQ multiplex PCR assay. As stored in TCRdb, this immuneACCESS dataset retains in-frame rearrangements with V and J assigned. A fraction of the clones does not appear; measured against another copy, unresolved V genes explain less than half of the discrepancy, and the remainder lacks a known reason. The sample table shows 24,000 or so clones, and approximately 86% are seen once. The ten largest make up 10% to 15% of the sample. Via the germline V gene, CDR1 is SGHAT and CDR2 FQNNGV. From the cysteine up to the phenylalanine, the CDR3 has a length of 12 residues. Only CDR3 DNA is held: 36 bases, read in frame from base 1. V is cut by 1 base and J by 9 bases, and the space between the germline ends is 7 bases.

This TCR derives from a female donor in good health, enrolled as a control in a pregnancy study. Source: CD8+ T cells from peripheral blood mononuclear cells, taken in the first trimester of pregnancy. The sequence links TRBV11-2 to TRBJ1-5; the D gene identity is not certain. Here is the DNA: TGTGCCAGCAGCTTAGGTTCATCGCCCCAGCATTTT. Translated, this gives CASSLGSSPQHF.